The clone carrying this T cell receptor (beta chain) was seen more than once but under ten times. Using its own MiXCR run on the RT-PCR reads, TCRdb lists one record per CDR3 protein. The sample includes 920,000 or so distinct CDR3 sequences, 18% of them seen just once. The V gene lost 5 bases and the J gene lost 1 base, with 17 bases spanning the gap. The length of the CDR3 is 16 residues. The V gene's germline CDR1 is MNHNS and CDR2 SASEGT. This entry belongs to a study of patients and donors after allogeneic stem cell transplantation. J is TRBJ1-1 and V is TRBV6-1; D not certain. The sample comprised blood, either unsorted or a sorted T cell fraction (not recorded which). This sequence originates from a human donor who was either an allogeneic HSCT recipient or a stem cell or donor lymphocyte infusion donor (not recorded which). It is not recorded whose cells these are; they may come from a transplant donor. The CDR3 DNA follows: TGTGCCAGCAGTCGGAAAGTCGGACGGCAGAACACTGAAGCTTTCTTT. It codes for CASSRKVGRQNTEAFF.